The entry below gives a single T cell receptor beta chain sequence along with its context. Generated by immunoSEQ multiplex PCR, the TCRdb table keeps only in-frame clones and is missing some. The sample consists of some 150,000 clones, 86% of them appearing once. The sample is drawn from a study of cytomegalovirus exposure and HLA in healthy donors. The V end was cut by 5 bases, the J end by 5 bases, with 16 bases between. Germline V gene sequence: CDR1 LNHDA, CDR2 SQIVND (reference sequence). This CDR3 contains 15 residues. This clonotype was sampled from a human donor in good health. The J gene is TRBJ2-1, the V gene TRBV19; perhaps TRBD2 as D (6 bases). Material: PBMCs. The CDR3 reads CASSGGRDRNNEQFF. In nucleotides, the CDR3 is TGTGCCAGTAGTGGAGGGCGGGATCGGAACAATGAGCAGTTCTTC.